Listed below are T cell receptor beta chains from one sample, sequenced in a study of blood T cell repertoires in COVID-19. Generated by immunoSEQ multiplex PCR, the TCRdb table keeps only in-frame clones and is missing some. The top ten hold nearly 4.5% of the sample, which has 200,000 to 250,000 clones, around 86% seen once. The sequenced sample consisted of peripheral blood. These receptors all come from a man over 45 with acute or convalescent COVID-19. Each CDR3 is given with its conserved first and last residue. The D gene is left open where the match is weak. Where a row states a size, it is once, few, many or the class of an expanded clone; other rows omit it.

.	TRBJ1-1	TRBD1	TRBV5-6	TGTGCCAGCAGCTTGGGACAGGGGCGGGGGACTGAAGCTTTCTTT	CASSLGQGRGTEAFF
.	TRBJ2-5	.	TRBV5-4	TGTGCCAGCAGCTTGGGACAGAGTAGGGAGACCCAGTACTTC	CASSLGQSRETQYF
.	TRBJ2-5	TRBD1	TRBV9	TGTGCCAGCAGCTCCAGCTCGGGACAGATAGAGACCCAGTACTTC	CASSSSSGQIETQYF
.	TRBJ2-5	TRBD1	TRBV7-9	TGTGCCAGCAGCGTCGGGACAGGGGGTTCGGAGACCCAGTACTTC	CASSVGTGGSETQYF
once	TRBJ1-2	.	TRBV10-2	TGCGCCAGCAGTGAACAGGGAGCCTATGGCTACACCTTC	CASSEQGAYGYTF
.	TRBJ2-2	.	TRBV18	TGTGCCAGCTCACCACCGAGTATCGCCGGGGAGCTGTTTTTT	CASSPPSIAGELFF
.	TRBJ1-4	.	TRBV3-1/TRBV3-2	TGTGCCAGCAGCCTTCGGACAGAGGTTTGGGAAAAACTGTTTTTT	CASSLRTEVWEKLFF
.	TRBJ1-2	.	TRBV20-1	TGCAGTGTGGGCAGCCTTTATGGCTACACCTTC	CSVGSLYGYTF
.	TRBJ2-3	.	TRBV9	TGTGCCAGCAGCGTTGGGGAGTTGACAGATACGCAGTATTTT	CASSVGELTDTQYF
.	TRBJ2-7	TRBD1	TRBV6-5	TGTGCCAGCAGGAGGGACAGTCAATACGAGCAGTACTTC	CASRRDSQYEQYF
.	TRBJ2-1	TRBD1	TRBV18	TGTGCCAGCTCACCACAAGGGGGCCCCTACAATGAGCAGTTCTTC	CASSPQGGPYNEQFF
.	TRBJ2-6	TRBD1	TRBV6-4	TGTGCCAGCCGGAGGACAGGGCCCTCTGGGGCCAACGTCCTGACTTTC	CASRRTGPSGANVLTF
.	TRBJ2-7	TRBD2	TRBV15	TGTGCCACCAGCAGAGATCGACTAGCGGGGGCCTCCTACGAGCAGTACTTC	CATSRDRLAGASYEQYF
.	TRBJ2-5	.	TRBV7-3	TGTGCCAGCAGCTTAACGGGCAGCCAAGAGACCCAGTACTTC	CASSLTGSQETQYF
.	TRBJ2-5	.	TRBV5-6	TGTGCCAGCAGCTTAGGGGGTCAAGAGACCCAGTACTTC	CASSLGGQETQYF
.	TRBJ1-2	.	TRBV6-5	TGTGCCAGCAAAACCCCGACTAGGGGCTACACCTTC	CASKTPTRGYTF
.	TRBJ2-7	.	TRBV5-1	TGCGCCAGCAGCTTGGGTGGACTTAGCTCCTACGAGCAGTACTTC	CASSLGGLSSYEQYF
.	TRBJ1-3	TRBD1	TRBV5-1	TGCGCCAGCAGCTTGGACTCCACAGGGGTAGGCGGAAACACCATATATTTT	CASSLDSTGVGGNTIYF
.	TRBJ2-3	TRBD2	TRBV5-1	TGCGCCAGCAGCTTGGTAGCGGGAACGACAGATACGCAGTATTTT	CASSLVAGTTDTQYF
.	TRBJ2-5	TRBD1	TRBV3-1/TRBV3-2	TGTGCCAGCAGCCGGTCGGGGACAGGTTCCAAAGAGACCCAGTACTTC	CASSRSGTGSKETQYF
.	TRBJ2-5	.	TRBV30	TGTGCCTGGAGTGTGAGGCTATTGGAGACCCAGTACTTC	CAWSVRLLETQYF
.	TRBJ1-4	TRBD1	TRBV7-2	TGTGCCAGCAGCTTAAGGGACAGGGGCCGAAGAAAACTGTTTTTT	CASSLRDRGRRKLFF
once	TRBJ2-3	.	TRBV5-4	TGTGCCAGCAGCACTCGGACAGTTGGGGCTATGGGAGATACGCAGTATTTT	CASSTRTVGAMGDTQYF
.	TRBJ1-6	.	TRBV18	TGTGCCAGCTCACCTCAGGATAGAGGGTCACCCCTCCACTTT	CASSPQDRGSPLHF
.	TRBJ2-3	TRBD1	TRBV5-1	TGCGCCAGCAGCTCACAGGGGACTACGCAGTATTTT	CASSSQGTTQYF
.	TRBJ2-1	TRBD1	TRBV10-1	TGCGCCAGCAGCCCAGGCGGGACAGGGGGTGCTGGTGAGCAGTTCTTC	CASSPGGTGGAGEQFF
.	TRBJ1-2	.	TRBV11-2	TGTGCCAGCAGCCGACAGGCGAACACCCTTGGCTATGGCTACACCTTC	CASSRQANTLGYGYTF
.	TRBJ1-2	.	TRBV7-2	TGTGCCAGCAGCTTAGTGCGTACAGATCCTGGCTACACCTTC	CASSLVRTDPGYTF
.	TRBJ2-7	TRBD2	TRBV5-8	TGTGCCAGCAGCCTAGCGGGACACTACGAGCAGTACTTC	CASSLAGHYEQYF
few	TRBJ1-1	TRBD1	TRBV6-1	TGTGCCAGCAGTGAGGGGGACAGGGGGCGAGGGAGGACTGAAGCTTTCTTT	CASSEGDRGRGRTEAFF
.	TRBJ2-7	.	TRBV7-9	TGTGCCAGCAGCTTAGCGCCGGGACACAGACTCTACGAGCAGTACTTC	CASSLAPGHRLYEQYF
.	TRBJ1-2	TRBD1	TRBV27	TGTGCCAGCAGTCGAGGACAGGGAAAGTCCCTCTTTAGGGGCTACACCTTC	CASSRGQGKSLFRGYTF
.	TRBJ1-2	.	TRBV28	TGTGCCAGCAGTTTAAGTCCCGCCGGGGGCTACACCTTC	CASSLSPAGGYTF
.	TRBJ1-2	.	TRBV5-1	TGCGCCAGCAGCTCCAACGCAGGGATGGGTGGCTACACCTTC	CASSSNAGMGGYTF
.	TRBJ2-3	.	TRBV5-1	TGCGCCAGCAGCAACTCACAGGGAGCTCGCACAGATACGCAGTATTTT	CASSNSQGARTDTQYF
.	TRBJ2-1	.	TRBV30	TGTGCCTGGACCTCAGACAGGCCCTCCTACAATGAGCAGTTCTTC	CAWTSDRPSYNEQFF
.	TRBJ2-2	.	TRBV14	TGTGCCAGCAGCCGTCAGGGGCACACCGGGGAGCTGTTTTTT	CASSRQGHTGELFF
.	TRBJ1-2	TRBD1	TRBV3-1/TRBV3-2	TGTGCCAGCAGCCAAGCAGGACAGGGAGTCTATGGCTACACCTTC	CASSQAGQGVYGYTF
.	TRBJ1-2	.	TRBV7-2	TGTGCCAGCAGCCCGACCCCACAGACAGCTAACTATGGCTACACCTTC	CASSPTPQTANYGYTF
.	TRBJ1-1	TRBD1	TRBV2	TGTGCCAGCAATACAGGGACAGGGCGAGGCACTGAAGCTTTCTTT	CASNTGTGRGTEAFF
few	TRBJ2-7	.	TRBV30	TGTGCCTGGAGTCCCCTACCGGGGACCTACGAGCAGTACTTC	CAWSPLPGTYEQYF
.	TRBJ1-5	TRBD1	TRBV2	TGTGCCAGCAGTGAACTGGGACAGGGGACTCAGCCCCAGCATTTT	CASSELGQGTQPQHF